This TCR beta chain emerged from a study of technical replicates of blood from several donors. Germline loops: CDR1 LNHDA, CDR2 SQIVND (reference sequence). V lost 7 bases and J 6 bases, leaving 24 bases between the germline ends. The CDR3 is 17 amino acids. The repertoire was sequenced with immunoSEQ multiplex PCR; TCRdb's copy has only in-frame clones and lacks some. The data show under 90,000 clones, with nearly 98% seen just once and 0.2% to 0.25% held by the top ten. Sequenced material: T cells isolated from PBMCs. The sequence was collected from a human donor in good health. The chain has TRBV19 and TRBJ2-2, with a possible D match to TRBD1 (5 bases). CDR3 bases: TGTGCCAGTAATTTGGGGCCCCTACGTCAGCAATCCGGGGAGCTGTTTTTT. Its protein is CASNLGPLRQQSGELFF.